This T cell receptor (beta chain) was obtained from a study of blood T cells in healthy people across ages. Next came a second PCR, run for about 7 to 11 cycles, which used a sample-barcoded 5' primer along with a J-beta primer mix. TCRdb analysed the 5' RACE reads with MiXCR anew, one entry per CDR3 protein. The table shows some 1 million distinct CDR3 sequences, with 35% to 55% occurring only once. The CDR3 spans 17 residues. V gave up 2 bases and J gave up 5 bases; unmatched junction bases: 10. Germline lookup yields CDR1 SGHAT and CDR2 FQNNGV. This chain uses TRBV11-2 with TRBJ2-2; 8 nucleotides agree with TRBD1. The receptor was isolated from an older woman in good health. Specimen: blood. DNA for the CDR3: TGTGCCAGCAGCTTAACCCCCTCCAGGGGGCTAACCGGGGAGCTGTTTTTT. Translation: CASSLTPSRGLTGELFF.